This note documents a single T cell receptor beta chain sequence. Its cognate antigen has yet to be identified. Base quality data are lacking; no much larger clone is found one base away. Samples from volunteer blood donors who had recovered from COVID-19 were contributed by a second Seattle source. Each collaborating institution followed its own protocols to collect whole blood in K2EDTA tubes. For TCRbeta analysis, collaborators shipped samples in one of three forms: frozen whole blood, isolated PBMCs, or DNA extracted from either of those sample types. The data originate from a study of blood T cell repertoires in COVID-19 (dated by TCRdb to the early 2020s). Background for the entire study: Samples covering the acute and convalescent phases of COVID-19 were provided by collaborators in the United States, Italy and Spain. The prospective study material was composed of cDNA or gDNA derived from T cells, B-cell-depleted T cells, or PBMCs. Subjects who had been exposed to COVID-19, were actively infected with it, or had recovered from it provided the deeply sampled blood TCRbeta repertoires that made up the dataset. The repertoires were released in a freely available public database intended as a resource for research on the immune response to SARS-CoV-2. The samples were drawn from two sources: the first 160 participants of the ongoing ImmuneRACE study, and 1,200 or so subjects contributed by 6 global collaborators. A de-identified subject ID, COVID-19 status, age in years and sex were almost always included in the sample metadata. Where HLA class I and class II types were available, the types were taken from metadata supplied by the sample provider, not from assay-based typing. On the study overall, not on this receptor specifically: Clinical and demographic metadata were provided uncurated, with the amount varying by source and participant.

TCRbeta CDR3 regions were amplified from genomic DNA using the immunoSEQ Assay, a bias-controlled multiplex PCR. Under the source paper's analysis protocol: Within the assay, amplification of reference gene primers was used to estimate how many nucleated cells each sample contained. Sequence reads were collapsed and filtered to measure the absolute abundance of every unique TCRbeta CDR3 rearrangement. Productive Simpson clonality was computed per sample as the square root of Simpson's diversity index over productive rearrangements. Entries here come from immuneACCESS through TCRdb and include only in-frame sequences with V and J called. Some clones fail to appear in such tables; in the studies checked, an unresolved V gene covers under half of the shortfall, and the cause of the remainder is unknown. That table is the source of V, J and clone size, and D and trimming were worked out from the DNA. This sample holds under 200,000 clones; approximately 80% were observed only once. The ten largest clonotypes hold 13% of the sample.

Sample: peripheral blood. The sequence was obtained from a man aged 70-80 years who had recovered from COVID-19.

The DNA is TGTGCCAGCAGTTTTGAGGGGGCGCGGGGCTACACCTTC. Protein translation: CASSFEGARGYTF. The receptor chain draws on TRBV12-3 or TRBV12-4 and TRBJ1-2; 7 nucleotides in the junction match TRBD1. The CDR3 starts with the cysteine, ends with the phenylalanine, and has 13 residues. Only the CDR3 DNA is retained, 39 bases long and in frame from the first base. Compared with germline, V lacks 3 bases and J lacks 8 bases; bases without a gene match: 6.